These 27 T cell receptor beta chains share one sample of origin, sequenced in a study of blood T cell repertoires in COVID-19. Generated by immunoSEQ multiplex PCR, the TCRdb table keeps only in-frame clones and is missing some. In the table there are roughly 100,000 clones, around 87% of which are singletons. The source material was peripheral blood. These receptor sequences come from a human donor in a cohort sampled during active COVID-19.

The chain joins TRBV7-3 to TRBJ2-5, with TRBD2 matching 16 bases. V lost 5 bases to trimming and J lost 5 bases; unmatched junction nucleotides: 17. The CDR3 runs 20 residues. Germline V gene data show CDR1 as SGHTA and CDR2 as FQGTGA. CDR3 in amino acids: CASSRMSPGLAGGLPETQYF. The DNA of the CDR3 is TGTGCCAGCAGCCGGATGAGCCCGGGACTAGCGGGGGGGCTCCCGGAGACCCAGTACTTC.

This clone was detected only a few times. The V gene is TRBV7-9, the J gene TRBJ2-2; D might be TRBD2 (6 bases). V dropped 0 bases and J dropped 7 bases, with 18 bases sitting between them. From germline, CDR1 is SEHNR and CDR2 FQNEAQ (reference sequence). The CDR3 consists of 17 residues. The CDR3 DNA is TGTGCCAGCAGCTTAGCAAGGAGGGCTGATACGGGCGGGGAGCTGTTTTTT. Protein sequence: CASSLARRADTGGELFF.

The chain employs TRBV5-6 and TRBJ2-1; D is unresolved. This CDR3 is 14 amino acids long. V lost 0 bases to trimming and J lost 8 bases, with 12 bases between them. Germline-derived CDR1 and CDR2 are SGHDT and YYEEEE. For the CDR3, the DNA is TGTGCCAGCAGCTTGGCCACGCTAGATGATGAGCAGTTCTTC. Residues: CASSLATLDDEQFF.

The chain has TRBV18 and TRBJ2-2; maybe TRBD1 (5 bases). Germline V gives CDR1 KGHSH, CDR2 LQKENI. V lost 4 bases, J lost 1 base, and 10 bases lay in between. The CDR3 runs 15 residues. The CDR3 bases are TGTGCCAGCTCACGACAGAAGGTGAACACCGGGGAGCTGTTTTTT. This codes for CASSRQKVNTGELFF.

The chain links TRBV9 to TRBJ2-2; TRBD1 matches 7 bases. V trimming: 0 bases; J trimming: 3 bases; junction bases outside the gene matches: 2. The CDR3 loop spans 15 amino acids. CDR1 is SGDLS, CDR2 YYNGEE, per germline. The CDR3 DNA reads as TGTGCCAGCAGCGTAGGGACAGGCTACACCGGGGAGCTGTTTTTT. Translated, it gives CASSVGTGYTGELFF. Variable domain in full (rest from reference TRBV9 and TRBJ2-2): DSGVTQTPKHLITATGQRVTLRCSPRSGDLSVYWYQQSLDQGLQFLIQYYNGEERAKGNILERFSAQQFPDLHSELNLSSLELGDSALYFCASSVGTGYTGELFFGEGSRLTVL.

This clone has only one observation. Here the CDR3 reads CASSFNWARGGTDTQYF. In nucleotides, the CDR3 is TGTGCCAGCAGCTTTAATTGGGCCCGGGGGGGCACAGATACGCAGTATTTT. The rearrangement uses TRBV13 and TRBJ2-3; TRBD2 aligns across 7 bases. Looked up from germline, CDR1 is PRHDT and CDR2 is FYEKMQ (reference sequence). This CDR3 is 17 amino acids long. Trimming at V came to 3 bases and at J to 1 base, leaving 10 bases not matched to a gene.

The chain has TRBV5-1 and TRBJ2-3; 7 bases are a match to TRBD2. The CDR3 is made up of 14 amino acids. The junction had 4 bases not matched to a gene; V was cut back by 5 bases and J by 1 base. CDR1 and CDR2 (germline): SGHRS, YFSETQ. CDR3 protein: CASRREVGTDTQYF. The CDR3 DNA reads TGCGCCAGCAGACGGGAGGTCGGCACAGATACGCAGTATTTT.

CDR3 amino acids: CASSSSAGLHYGYTF. The CDR3 DNA sequence: TGTGCCAGCAGCTCATCCGCGGGCCTGCATTATGGCTACACCTTC. The chain carries TRBV5-4 and TRBJ1-2; D not resolved. The ends were cut back, 3 bases at V and 5 bases at J, with 17 bases in the middle. The germline gives CDR1 SGHNT, CDR2 YYREEE (reference sequence). This CDR3 has 15 amino acids.

The CDR3 spells CASSQMGPGTPWGELFF. CDR3 in DNA: TGTGCCAGCAGCCAGATGGGTCCAGGGACTCCCTGGGGGGAGCTGTTTTTT. The rearrangement links TRBV14 to TRBJ2-2, with a tentative D call TRBD2 (6 bases). The germline gives CDR1 SGHDN, CDR2 FVKESK. The V gene lost 3 bases and the J gene lost 8 bases, with 22 bases spanning the gap. This CDR3 is built from 17 residues.

The gene calls are TRBV5-1 and TRBJ2-2; D is unresolved. Trimming removed 6 bases from V and 5 bases from J, with 11 bases in between. The CDR3 sequence is 13 residues long. Germline V CDR1 and CDR2: SGHRS, YFSETQ. CDR3 coding DNA: TGCGCCAGCACGCCTCGGGTTACCGGGGAGCTGTTTTTT. Translating it yields CASTPRVTGELFF.

This chain links TRBV19 with TRBJ2-5; D remains ambiguous. The CDR3 spans 14 residues. The germline CDR1 and CDR2 sequences are LNHDA and SQIVND (reference sequence). The V end lost 5 bases, the J end lost 5 bases, and 15 bases lay between the germline ends. This chain's CDR3 is CASSPFESGETQYF. As DNA, the CDR3 is TGTGCCAGTAGTCCGTTCGAGTCCGGGGAGACCCAGTACTTC.

This chain uses TRBV9 with TRBJ1-5; 10 positions agree with TRBD1. The germline gives CDR1 SGDLS, CDR2 YYNGEE. V was pared by 0 bases and J by 4 bases, with 7 bases of the junction left unmatched. This CDR3 is 17 amino acids long. CDR3: CASSVGTGGQENQPQHF. Here the CDR3 DNA reads TGTGCCAGCAGCGTAGGGACAGGGGGACAAGAAAATCAGCCCCAGCATTTT.

The V gene is TRBV19, the J gene TRBJ1-6, with TRBD1 matching 7 bases. CDR3 length: 16 amino acids. The germline V gene encodes CDR1 LNHDA and CDR2 SQIVND (reference sequence). Trimming at V came to 4 bases and at J to 4 bases, leaving 7 bases not matched to a gene. CDR3 nucleotides: TGTGCCAGTAGTACAGGGACAGCTTTTTATAATTCACCCCTCCACTTT. This codes for CASSTGTAFYNSPLHF.

The chain recombines TRBV6-5 with TRBJ1-5; the D is unclear. CDR1 is MNHEY and CDR2 is SVGAGI in the germline V gene. The CDR3 totals 15 residues. Trimming left V 0 bases short and J 1 base short, with 7 bases between. CDR3 in amino acids: CASSYSRQSNQPQHF. For the CDR3, the DNA is TGTGCCAGCAGTTACTCGAGGCAGAGCAATCAGCCCCAGCATTTT.

The chain carries TRBV7-9 and TRBJ2-1, with a possible D match to TRBD2 (6 bases). V lost 4 bases to trimming and J lost 7 bases, with 14 bases between them. The CDR3 has 14 residues. Germline V gene sequence: CDR1 SEHNR, CDR2 FQNEAQ (reference sequence). The DNA of the CDR3 is TGTGCCAGCAGCTCGGGTGGGGGGAGAAATGAGCAGTTCTTC. Translating gives CASSSGGGRNEQFF.

The gene calls are TRBV4-3 and TRBJ2-7; 11 bases fit TRBD1. CDR3 size: 16 residues. From germline, CDR1 is LGHNA and CDR2 YSLEER. Trimming took 4 bases from V and 6 from J; bases not matched to a gene: 11. CDR3 in DNA: TGCGCCAGCAGCCGAGACCCCGGGACAGGGGGAGTCGAGCAGTACTTC. Translation gives CASSRDPGTGGVEQYF.

V usage is TRBV7-6 and J usage is TRBJ2-1; 7 bases align to TRBD1. The CDR3 spans 17 residues. Trimming removed 5 bases from V and 2 bases from J; junction bases left unmatched: 12. Germline V gene lookup returns CDR1 SGHVS and CDR2 FNYEAQ. The chain's CDR3 is CASSTATTGWAYNEQFF. In nucleotides, the CDR3 is TGTGCCAGCAGCACCGCCACGACAGGGTGGGCCTACAATGAGCAGTTCTTC. Full variable domain (outside the CDR3, taken from reference TRBV7-6 and TRBJ2-1): GAGVSQSPRYKVTKRGQDVALRCDPISGHVSLYWYRQALGQGPEFLTYFNYEAQQDKSGLPNDRFSAERPEGSISTLTIQRTEQRDSAMYRCASSTATTGWAYNEQFFGPGTRLTVL.

With respect to this clone: Other DNA sequences in the sample encode the same CDR3. This chain uses TRBV6-5 with TRBJ2-1; no reliable D call. V was shortened by 8 bases and J by 4 bases, with 6 bases between the two germline ends. In germline, CDR1 is MNHEY, CDR2 SVGAGI. The CDR3 runs to 11 residues. In DNA, the CDR3 is TGTGCCAGCTCTAGATACAATGAGCAGTTCTTC. This translates into CASSRYNEQFF.

In its sample, this clone was seen a few times. The V call is TRBV4-1, the J call TRBJ2-4; the D is unclear. Germline CDR1 is MGHRA and CDR2 is YSYEKL. Trimming shortened V by 6 bases and J by 0 bases, and 12 bases separated the two germline ends. The CDR3 has 15 residues. The CDR3 protein is CASSHNILAKNIQYF. The CDR3 nucleotides are TGCGCCAGCAGTCACAACATTCTAGCCAAAAACATTCAGTACTTC.

The chain employs TRBV19 and TRBJ2-7; 8 bases are shared with TRBD1. The CDR3 spans 18 residues. CDR1 LNHDA and CDR2 SQIVND come from the germline V gene (reference sequence). Losses at the gene ends were 3 bases for V and 4 bases for J; bases not matched to a gene: 17. The CDR3 is CASSIGLPLDRDGYEQYF. The CDR3 coding sequence is TGTGCCAGTAGTATTGGGCTCCCCTTGGACAGGGACGGTTACGAGCAGTACTTC.

The chain is built from TRBV7-6 and TRBJ2-5; TRBD2 matches 12 bases. Germline V lookup: CDR1 SGHVS, CDR2 FNYEAQ. This CDR3 region has 14 residues. With V trimmed by 5 bases and J by 6 bases, 4 bases remained unmatched. The CDR3 region has the DNA TGTGCCAGCAGCCTAACTAGCGGGGGGAAGACCCAGTACTTC. It translates to CASSLTSGGKTQYF.

The V and J genes are TRBV7-2 and TRBJ1-5; no clear D gene. The CDR3 runs to 13 residues. With 5 bases removed from V and 3 bases from J, the gap between germline ends came to 8 bases. CDR1 is SGHTA and CDR2 is FQGNSA in the germline V gene. CDR3 nucleotide sequence: TGTGCCAGCAGCATTGGACTCAATCAGCCCCAGCATTTT. Its protein is CASSIGLNQPQHF.

The CDR3 DNA reads TGTGCCAGTAGTACCTGGACAGGGGGACCAAGGCGCGATTTCAATGAGCAGTTCTTC. This encodes CASSTWTGGPRRDFNEQFF. The J gene is TRBJ2-1, the V gene TRBV19; 10 nucleotides line up with TRBD1. Unmatched junction bases numbered 18, after V lost 4 bases and J lost 6 bases. The germline gives CDR1 LNHDA, CDR2 SQIVND (reference sequence). The CDR3 is made up of 19 amino acids.

The chain carries TRBV29-1 and TRBJ1-5; D possibly corresponds to TRBD1 (6 bases). CDR3 length: 12 amino acids. The ends were cut back, 6 bases at V and 7 bases at J, with 13 bases in the middle. Germline V gene lookup returns CDR1 SQVTM and CDR2 ANQGSEA. In DNA form, the CDR3 reads TGCAGCGTCCAGAGCCAGGGGCAGCCCCAGCATTTT. Translation gives CSVQSQGQPQHF.

The V and J genes are TRBV27 and TRBJ1-1; D may be TRBD1 (6 bases). CDR1 MNHEY and CDR2 SMNVEV come from the germline V gene (reference sequence). The CDR3 extends over 14 amino acids. V dropped 3 bases and J dropped 6 bases, with 14 bases sitting between them. For the CDR3, the DNA is TGTGCCAGCAGTTTGTATCAGGGGCCGGCTGAAGCTTTCTTT. It yields the protein CASSLYQGPAEAFF.

The chain carries TRBV15 and TRBJ1-5; 7 nucleotides align to TRBD1. The germline V gene has CDR1 LNHNV and CDR2 YYDKDF (reference sequence). This CDR3 comprises 14 residues. The trim removed 5 bases at V and 4 bases at J, leaving 5 bases unmatched. The CDR3 loop is CATSRQGGNQPQHF. CDR3 DNA sequence: TGTGCCACCAGCCGACAGGGTGGTAATCAGCCCCAGCATTTT.

This chain uses TRBV7-9 with TRBJ1-2; D is unclear. Per the germline V gene, CDR1 is SEHNR and CDR2 is FQNEAQ (reference sequence). The CDR3 spans 15 residues. Trimming removed 3 bases at V and 1 base at J, with 12 bases between. CDR3 sequence (DNA): TGTGCCAGCAGCTTTGTAACGGGAGGTAACTATGGCTACACCTTC. This sequence encodes CASSFVTGGNYGYTF.